This TCR beta chain came from a study of blood T cell repertoires in COVID-19. In the study overall: Specimens from acute and convalescent COVID-19 originated in the United States, Italy and Spain. PBMCs, B-cell-depleted T cells, or T cells provided the cDNA or gDNA that made up the material.

Germline V gives CDR1 SGHNT, CDR2 YYREEE (reference sequence). Trimming pared 4 bases from V and 2 bases from J, leaving 9 bases between. The CDR3 runs 13 residues. It was during active infection that Seattle patients were enrolled and then longitudinally followed. In the original analysis: Quantification of nucleated cells was approximated via reference gene primer amplification. The data were produced by immunoSEQ multiplex PCR, yet TCRdb's version contains in-frame clones alone and is incomplete. Clonal size and the V and J genes are those of that table, whereas D and trimming came from the DNA. The sample includes 150,000 to 200,000 clones, approximately 87% of them seen just once.

Specimen: peripheral blood. This receptor was obtained from an older woman with COVID-19, enrolled during active disease. This rearrangement joins TRBV5-4 to TRBJ1-2, with a weak D call TRBD1 (5 bases). The CDR3 loop is CASSHQGNYGYTF. The CDR3 coding sequence is TGTGCCAGCAGCCACCAGGGCAACTATGGCTACACCTTC.